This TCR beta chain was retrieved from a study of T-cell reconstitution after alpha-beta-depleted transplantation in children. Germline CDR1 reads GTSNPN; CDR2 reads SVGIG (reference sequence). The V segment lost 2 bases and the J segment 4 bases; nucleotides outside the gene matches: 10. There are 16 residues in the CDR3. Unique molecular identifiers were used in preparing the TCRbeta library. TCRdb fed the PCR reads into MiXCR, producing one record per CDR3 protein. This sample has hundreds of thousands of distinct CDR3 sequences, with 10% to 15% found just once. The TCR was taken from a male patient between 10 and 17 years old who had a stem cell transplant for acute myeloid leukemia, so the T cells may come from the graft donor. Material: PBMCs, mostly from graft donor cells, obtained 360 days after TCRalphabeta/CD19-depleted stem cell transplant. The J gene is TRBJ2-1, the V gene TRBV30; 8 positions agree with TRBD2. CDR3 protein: CAWSWGGSGMYNEQFF. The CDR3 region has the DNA TGTGCCTGGAGTTGGGGGGGTAGCGGGATGTACAATGAGCAGTTCTTC.